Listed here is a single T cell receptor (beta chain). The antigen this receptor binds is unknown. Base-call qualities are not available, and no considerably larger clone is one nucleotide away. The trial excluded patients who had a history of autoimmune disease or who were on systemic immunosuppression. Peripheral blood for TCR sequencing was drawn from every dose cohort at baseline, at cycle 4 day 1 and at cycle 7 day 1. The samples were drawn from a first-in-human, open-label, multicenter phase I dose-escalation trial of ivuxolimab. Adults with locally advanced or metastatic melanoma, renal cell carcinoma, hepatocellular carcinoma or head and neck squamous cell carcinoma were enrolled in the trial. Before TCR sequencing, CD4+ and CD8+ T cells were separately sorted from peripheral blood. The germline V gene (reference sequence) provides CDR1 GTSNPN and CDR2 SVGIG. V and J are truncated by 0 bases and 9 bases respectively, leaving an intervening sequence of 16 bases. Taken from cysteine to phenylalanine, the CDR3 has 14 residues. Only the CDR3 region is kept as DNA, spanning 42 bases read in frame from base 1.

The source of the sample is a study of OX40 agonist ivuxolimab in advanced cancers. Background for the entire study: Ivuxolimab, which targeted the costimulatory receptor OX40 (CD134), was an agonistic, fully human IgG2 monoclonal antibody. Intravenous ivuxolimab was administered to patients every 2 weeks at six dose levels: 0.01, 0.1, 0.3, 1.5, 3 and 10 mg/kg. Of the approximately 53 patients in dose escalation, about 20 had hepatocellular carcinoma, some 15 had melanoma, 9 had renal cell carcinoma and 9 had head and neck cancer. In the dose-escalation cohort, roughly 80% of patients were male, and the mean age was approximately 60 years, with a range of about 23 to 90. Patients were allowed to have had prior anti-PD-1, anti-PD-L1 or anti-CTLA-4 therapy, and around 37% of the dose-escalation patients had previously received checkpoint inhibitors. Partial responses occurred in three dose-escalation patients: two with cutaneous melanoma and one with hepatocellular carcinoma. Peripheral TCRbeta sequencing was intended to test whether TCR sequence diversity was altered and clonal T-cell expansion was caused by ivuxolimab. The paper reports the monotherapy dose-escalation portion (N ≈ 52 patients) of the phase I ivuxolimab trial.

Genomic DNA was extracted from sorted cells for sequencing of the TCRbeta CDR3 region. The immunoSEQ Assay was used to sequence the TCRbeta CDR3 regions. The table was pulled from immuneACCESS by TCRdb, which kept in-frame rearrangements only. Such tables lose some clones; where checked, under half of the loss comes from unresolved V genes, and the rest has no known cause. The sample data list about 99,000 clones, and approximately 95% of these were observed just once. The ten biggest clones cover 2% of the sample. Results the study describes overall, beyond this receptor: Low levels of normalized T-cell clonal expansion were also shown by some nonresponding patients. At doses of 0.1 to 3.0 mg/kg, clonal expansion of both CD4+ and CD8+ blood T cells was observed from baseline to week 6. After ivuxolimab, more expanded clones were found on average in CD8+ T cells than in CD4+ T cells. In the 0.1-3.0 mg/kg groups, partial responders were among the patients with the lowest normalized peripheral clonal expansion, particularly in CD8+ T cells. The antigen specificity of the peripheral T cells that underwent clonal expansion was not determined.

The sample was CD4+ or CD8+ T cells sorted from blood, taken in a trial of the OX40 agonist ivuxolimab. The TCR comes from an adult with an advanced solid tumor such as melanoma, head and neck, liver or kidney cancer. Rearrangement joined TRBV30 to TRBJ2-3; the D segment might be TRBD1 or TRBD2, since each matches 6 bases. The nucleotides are TGTGCCTGGAGTGTAGGGACGGGGGCAGCAACGCAGTATTTT. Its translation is CAWSVGTGAATQYF.